Listed below are T cell receptor beta chains from one sample, sequenced in a study of T cell responses to AZD1222 COVID-19 vaccine. Sequenced by immunoSEQ multiplex PCR; TCRdb stores in-frame clones only, minus some. The table shows roughly 86,000 clones, with 80% to 90% occurring only once. This material consisted of peripheral blood, taken on day 0 of AZD1222 vaccination. These receptors originate from an adult in good health. CDR3s include the opening cysteine and the closing phenylalanine or tryptophan. The order of the fields is clone size, V gene, J gene, D gene, CDR3 DNA, CDR3 protein. The D gene is left open where the match is weak. The size entry is marked missing in some rows and otherwise reads once, few, many or a size class.

clone_size: -; v_call: TRBV11-3; j_call: TRBJ2-5; d_call: TRBD1; cdr3_nt: TGTGCCAGCAGCTTCGACAGGGGTGAGACCCAGTACTTC; cdr3_aa: CASSFDRGETQYF
clone_size: -; v_call: TRBV14; j_call: TRBJ1-3; d_call: -; cdr3_nt: TGTGCCAGCAGCCAGGGGGGCTCTGGAAACACCATATATTTT; cdr3_aa: CASSQGGSGNTIYF
clone_size: -; v_call: TRBV3-1/TRBV3-2; j_call: TRBJ2-1; d_call: -; cdr3_nt: TGTGCCAGCAGCCTCAGGAGGGACATCAATGAGCAGTTCTTC; cdr3_aa: CASSLRRDINEQFF
clone_size: -; v_call: TRBV12-1; j_call: TRBJ2-7; d_call: -; cdr3_nt: TGTGCCAGCAGCTCCGGGACTAGCGGGGGGAACTCCTACGAGCAGTACTTC; cdr3_aa: CASSSGTSGGNSYEQYF
clone_size: -; v_call: TRBV6-2/TRBV6-3; j_call: TRBJ2-7; d_call: -; cdr3_nt: TGTGCCAGCAGTTACACAGGTAATTACGAGCAGTACTTC; cdr3_aa: CASSYTGNYEQYF
clone_size: -; v_call: TRBV29-1; j_call: TRBJ2-3; d_call: -; cdr3_nt: TGCAGCGCTGACGGGGTTACGGATACGCAGTATTTT; cdr3_aa: CSADGVTDTQYF
clone_size: few; v_call: TRBV7-9; j_call: TRBJ2-1; d_call: TRBD1; cdr3_nt: TGTGCCAGCAGCCGGGACAGGGGGACCTCCTACAATGAGCAGTTCTTC; cdr3_aa: CASSRDRGTSYNEQFF
clone_size: -; v_call: TRBV10-3; j_call: TRBJ2-7; d_call: TRBD2; cdr3_nt: TGTGCCATCAGTGAAACTAGCGGGAGGGCGTCCGAGCAGTACTTC; cdr3_aa: CAISETSGRASEQYF
clone_size: -; v_call: TRBV2; j_call: TRBJ1-2; d_call: -; cdr3_nt: TGTGCCAGCAGTGAAGCGTCCAAGCCCCTAAACTATGGCTACACCTTC; cdr3_aa: CASSEASKPLNYGYTF
clone_size: -; v_call: TRBV6-2/TRBV6-3; j_call: TRBJ2-3; d_call: TRBD2; cdr3_nt: TGTGCCAGCAGTTACGGACTAGCGGGAGGGTTCACAGATACGCAGTATTTT; cdr3_aa: CASSYGLAGGFTDTQYF
clone_size: -; v_call: TRBV7-2; j_call: TRBJ2-1; d_call: -; cdr3_nt: TGTGCCAGCAGCTTAGTCGGTGGGGGCAATGAGCAGTTCTTC; cdr3_aa: CASSLVGGGNEQFF
clone_size: -; v_call: TRBV6-2/TRBV6-3; j_call: TRBJ1-5; d_call: -; cdr3_nt: TGTGCCAGCAGTTACTCGAGCTCAGGGAGCAATCAGCCCCAGCATTTT; cdr3_aa: CASSYSSSGSNQPQHF